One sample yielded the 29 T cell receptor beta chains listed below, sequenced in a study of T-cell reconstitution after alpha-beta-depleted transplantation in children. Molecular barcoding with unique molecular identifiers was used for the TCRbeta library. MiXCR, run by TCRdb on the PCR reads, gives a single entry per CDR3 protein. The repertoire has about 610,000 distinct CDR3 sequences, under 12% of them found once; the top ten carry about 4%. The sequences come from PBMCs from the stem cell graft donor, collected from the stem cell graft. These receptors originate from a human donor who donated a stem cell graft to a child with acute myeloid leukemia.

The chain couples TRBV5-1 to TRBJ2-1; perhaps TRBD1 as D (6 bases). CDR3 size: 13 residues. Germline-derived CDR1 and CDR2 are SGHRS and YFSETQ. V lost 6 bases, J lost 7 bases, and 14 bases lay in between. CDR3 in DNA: TGCGCCAGCACCCTATCCCAGGGGAATGAGCAGTTCTTC. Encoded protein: CASTLSQGNEQFF.

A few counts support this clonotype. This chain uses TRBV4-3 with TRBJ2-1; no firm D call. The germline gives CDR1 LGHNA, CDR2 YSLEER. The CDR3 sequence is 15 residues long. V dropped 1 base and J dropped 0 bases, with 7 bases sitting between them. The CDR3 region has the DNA TGCGCCAGCAGCCAAGTACTTAACTCCTACAATGAGCAGTTCTTC. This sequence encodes CASSQVLNSYNEQFF.

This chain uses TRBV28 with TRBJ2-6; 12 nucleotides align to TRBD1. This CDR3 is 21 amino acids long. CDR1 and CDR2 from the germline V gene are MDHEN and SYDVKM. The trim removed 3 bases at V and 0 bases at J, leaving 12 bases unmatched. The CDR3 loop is CASSFPTRGQGARSGANVLTF. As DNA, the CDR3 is TGTGCCAGCAGTTTCCCAACCCGGGGACAGGGGGCACGCTCTGGGGCCAACGTCCTGACTTTC.

This chain's CDR3 is CSARTGRLNEQFF. CDR3 nucleotide sequence: TGCAGTGCCAGGACAGGGCGGTTGAATGAGCAGTTCTTC. V is TRBV20-1 and J is TRBJ2-1, with 8 nucleotides matching TRBD1. With 6 bases clipped from V and 7 bases from J, the junction kept 8 bases outside the gene matches. The CDR3 consists of 13 residues. CDR1 is DFQATT and CDR2 is SNEGSKA in the germline V gene (reference sequence).

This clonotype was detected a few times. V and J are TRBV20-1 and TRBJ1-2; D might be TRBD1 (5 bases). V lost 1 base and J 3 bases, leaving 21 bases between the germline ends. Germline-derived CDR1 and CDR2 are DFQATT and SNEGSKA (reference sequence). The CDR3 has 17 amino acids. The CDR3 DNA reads TGCAGTGCTAGAGTGGCTCTAATGCGGACAACCCACTATGGCTACACCTTC. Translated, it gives CSARVALMRTTHYGYTF.

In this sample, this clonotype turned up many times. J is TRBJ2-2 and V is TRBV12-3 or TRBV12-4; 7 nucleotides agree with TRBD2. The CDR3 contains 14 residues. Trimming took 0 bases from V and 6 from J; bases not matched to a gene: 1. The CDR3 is CASSLAAGAGELFF. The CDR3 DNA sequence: TGTGCCAGCAGTTTAGCTGCGGGAGCCGGGGAGCTGTTTTTT.

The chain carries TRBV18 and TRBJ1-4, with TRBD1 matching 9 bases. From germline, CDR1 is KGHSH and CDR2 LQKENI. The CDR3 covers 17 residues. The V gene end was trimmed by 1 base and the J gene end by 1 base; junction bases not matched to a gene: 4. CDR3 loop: CASSPRTGVVTNEKLFF. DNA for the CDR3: TGTGCCAGCTCACCACGGACAGGGGTTGTAACTAATGAAAAACTGTTTTTT.

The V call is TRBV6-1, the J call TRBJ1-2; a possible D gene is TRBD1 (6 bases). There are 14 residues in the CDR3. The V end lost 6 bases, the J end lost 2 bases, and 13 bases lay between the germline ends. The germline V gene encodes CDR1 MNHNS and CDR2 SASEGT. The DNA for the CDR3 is TGTGCCAGCAGAGCGGACAGAACCAACTATGGCTACACCTTC. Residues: CASRADRTNYGYTF.

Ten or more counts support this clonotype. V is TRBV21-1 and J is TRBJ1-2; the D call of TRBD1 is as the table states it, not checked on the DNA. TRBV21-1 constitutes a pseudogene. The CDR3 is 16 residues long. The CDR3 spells CASSMLRQGSNYGYTF. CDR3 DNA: TGTGCCAGCAGCATGCTTCGACAGGGCTCTAACTATGGCTACACCTTC.

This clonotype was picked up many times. The CDR3 sequence: CASSIVKVNTEAFF. The CDR3, as DNA: TGTGCCAGTAGTATAGTAAAAGTGAACACTGAAGCTTTCTTT. The chain joins TRBV19 to TRBJ1-1; D is ambiguous. Germline V gene sequence: CDR1 LNHDA, CDR2 SQIVND (reference sequence). Deletions cut 1 base from V and 0 bases from J, with 6 bases between. The CDR3 contains 14 residues.

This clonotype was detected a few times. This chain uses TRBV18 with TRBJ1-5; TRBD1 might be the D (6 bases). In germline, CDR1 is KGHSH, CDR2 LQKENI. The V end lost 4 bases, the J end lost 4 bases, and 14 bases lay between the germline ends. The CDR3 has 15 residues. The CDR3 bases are TGTGCCAGCTCACGCTCCGGGACATCGAATCAGCCCCAGCATTTT. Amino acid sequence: CASSRSGTSNQPQHF.

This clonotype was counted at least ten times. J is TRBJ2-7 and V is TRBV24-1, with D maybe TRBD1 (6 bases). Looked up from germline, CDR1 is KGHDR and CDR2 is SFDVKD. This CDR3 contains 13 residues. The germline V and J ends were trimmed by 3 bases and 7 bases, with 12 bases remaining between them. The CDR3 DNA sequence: TGTGCCACCAGTGATAGGACAGTTCGAGAGCAGTACTTC. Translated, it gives CATSDRTVREQYF.

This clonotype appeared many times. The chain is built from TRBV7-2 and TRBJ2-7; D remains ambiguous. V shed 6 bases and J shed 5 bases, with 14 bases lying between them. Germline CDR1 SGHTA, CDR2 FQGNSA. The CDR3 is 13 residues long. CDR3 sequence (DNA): TGTGCCAGCAGTCCGGAGTCGGTGAACGAGCAGTACTTC. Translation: CASSPESVNEQYF.

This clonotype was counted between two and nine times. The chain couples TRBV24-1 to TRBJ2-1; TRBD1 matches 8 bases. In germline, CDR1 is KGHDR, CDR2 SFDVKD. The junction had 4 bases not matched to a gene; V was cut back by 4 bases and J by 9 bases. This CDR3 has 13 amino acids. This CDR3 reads CATSETGGIEQFF. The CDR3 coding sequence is TGTGCCACCAGTGAAACAGGGGGTATTGAGCAGTTCTTC.

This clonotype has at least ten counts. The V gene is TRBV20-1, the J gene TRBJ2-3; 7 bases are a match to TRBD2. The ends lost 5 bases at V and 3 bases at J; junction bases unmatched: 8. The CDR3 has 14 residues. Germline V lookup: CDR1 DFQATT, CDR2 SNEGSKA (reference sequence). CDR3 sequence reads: CSAFKREETDTQYF. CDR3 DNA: TGCAGTGCTTTCAAGCGGGAAGAAACAGATACGCAGTATTTT.

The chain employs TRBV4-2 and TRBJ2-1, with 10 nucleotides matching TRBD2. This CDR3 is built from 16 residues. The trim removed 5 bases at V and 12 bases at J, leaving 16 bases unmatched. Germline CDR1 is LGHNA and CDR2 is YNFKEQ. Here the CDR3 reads CASSAELAGTGARQFF. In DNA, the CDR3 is TGTGCCAGCAGCGCCGAACTAGCGGGAACTGGGGCGAGGCAGTTCTTC.

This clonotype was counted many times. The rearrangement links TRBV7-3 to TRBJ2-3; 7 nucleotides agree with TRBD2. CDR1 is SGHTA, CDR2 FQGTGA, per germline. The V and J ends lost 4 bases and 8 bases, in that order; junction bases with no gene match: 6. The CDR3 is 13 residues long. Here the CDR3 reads CASSSLGGGTQYF. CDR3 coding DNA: TGTGCCAGCAGCTCTTTGGGGGGGGGTACGCAGTATTTT.

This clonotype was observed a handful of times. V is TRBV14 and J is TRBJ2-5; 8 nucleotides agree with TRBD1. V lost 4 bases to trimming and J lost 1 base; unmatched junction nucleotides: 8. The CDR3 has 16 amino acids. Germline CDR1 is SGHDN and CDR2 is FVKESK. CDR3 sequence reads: CASSRGTGSIQETQYF. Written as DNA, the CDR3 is TGTGCCAGCAGCCGTGGGACAGGCAGTATCCAAGAGACCCAGTACTTC.

The CDR3 here is CASMEELSYEQYF. In nucleotides, the CDR3 is TGTGCCAGCATGGAGGAACTTTCCTACGAGCAGTACTTC. The chain has TRBV2 and TRBJ2-7, with D possibly TRBD2 on 5 matching bases. V was shortened by 7 bases and J by 1 base, with 11 bases between the two germline ends. The V gene's germline CDR1 is SNHLY and CDR2 FYNNEI. The CDR3 consists of 13 residues.

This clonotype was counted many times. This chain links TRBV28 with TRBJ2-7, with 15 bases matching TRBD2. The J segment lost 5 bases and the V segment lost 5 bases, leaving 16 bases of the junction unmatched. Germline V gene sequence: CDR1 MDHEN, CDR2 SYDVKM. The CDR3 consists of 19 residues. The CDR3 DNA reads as TGTGCCAGCAGTCCCCCGGGACTAGCGGGAGGCAGTGCTCAAGACGAGCAGTACTTC. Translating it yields CASSPPGLAGGSAQDEQYF.

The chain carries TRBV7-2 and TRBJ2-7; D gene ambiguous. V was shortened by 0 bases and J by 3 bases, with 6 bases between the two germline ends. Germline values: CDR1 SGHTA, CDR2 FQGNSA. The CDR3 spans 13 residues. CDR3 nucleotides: TGTGCCAGCAGCTTAGCCTCATACTACGAGCAGTACTTC. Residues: CASSLASYYEQYF.

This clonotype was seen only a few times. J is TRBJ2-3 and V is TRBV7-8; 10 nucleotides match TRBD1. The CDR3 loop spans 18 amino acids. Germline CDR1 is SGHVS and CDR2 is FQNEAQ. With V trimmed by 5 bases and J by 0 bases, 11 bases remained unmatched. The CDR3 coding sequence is TGTGCCAGCAGCCATGGGACAGGGGTCCTATCTAGCACAGATACGCAGTATTTT. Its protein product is CASSHGTGVLSSTDTQYF.

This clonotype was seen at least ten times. CDR3 region: CASSPGGGANTEAFF. The CDR3 DNA reads as TGCGCCAGCAGCCCCGGAGGTGGGGCGAACACTGAAGCTTTCTTT. The chain is built from TRBV5-1 and TRBJ1-1, with D perhaps matching TRBD1 (5 bases). The germline V gene encodes CDR1 SGHRS and CDR2 YFSETQ. This CDR3 spans 15 amino acids. V shed 4 bases and J shed 1 base, with 14 bases lying between them.

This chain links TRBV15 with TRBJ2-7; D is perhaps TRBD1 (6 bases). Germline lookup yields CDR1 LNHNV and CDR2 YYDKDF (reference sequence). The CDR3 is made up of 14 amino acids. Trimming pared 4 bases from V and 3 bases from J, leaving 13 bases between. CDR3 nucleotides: TGTGCCACCAGCATGACAGGTTCCAACTACGAGCAGTACTTC. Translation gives CATSMTGSNYEQYF.

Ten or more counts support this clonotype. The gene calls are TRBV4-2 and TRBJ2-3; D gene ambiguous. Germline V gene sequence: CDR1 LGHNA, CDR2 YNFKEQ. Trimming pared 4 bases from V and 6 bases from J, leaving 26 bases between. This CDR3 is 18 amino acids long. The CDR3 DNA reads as TGTGCCAGCAGCCCGATCCGCCAAAAATTTTCGTGGGCGGATACGCAGTATTTT. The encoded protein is CASSPIRQKFSWADTQYF.

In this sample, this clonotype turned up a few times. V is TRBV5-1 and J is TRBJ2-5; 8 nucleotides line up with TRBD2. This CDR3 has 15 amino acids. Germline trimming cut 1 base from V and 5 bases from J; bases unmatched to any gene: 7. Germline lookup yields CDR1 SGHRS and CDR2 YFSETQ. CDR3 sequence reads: CASSLSTGGVETQYF. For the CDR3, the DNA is TGCGCCAGCAGCTTGTCGACGGGAGGGGTTGAGACCCAGTACTTC.

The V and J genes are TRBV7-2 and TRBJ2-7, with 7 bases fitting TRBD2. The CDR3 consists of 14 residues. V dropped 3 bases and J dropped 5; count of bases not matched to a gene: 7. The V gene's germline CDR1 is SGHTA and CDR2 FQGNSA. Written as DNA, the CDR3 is TGTGCCAGCAGCTTTTCGAGCGGGAACAACGAGCAGTACTTC. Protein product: CASSFSSGNNEQYF.

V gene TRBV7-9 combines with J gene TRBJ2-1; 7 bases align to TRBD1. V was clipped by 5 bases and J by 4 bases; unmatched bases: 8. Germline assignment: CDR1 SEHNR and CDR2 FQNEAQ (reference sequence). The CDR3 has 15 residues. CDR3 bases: TGTGCCAGCAGCCACCCCGACAGGGATTACAATGAGCAGTTCTTC. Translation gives CASSHPDRDYNEQFF.

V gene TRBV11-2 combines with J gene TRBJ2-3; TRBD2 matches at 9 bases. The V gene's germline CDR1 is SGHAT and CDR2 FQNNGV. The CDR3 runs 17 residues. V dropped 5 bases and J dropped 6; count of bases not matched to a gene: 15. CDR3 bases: TGTGCCAGCAGCCGCTGGTCGGCGGGAGGGCCCTCGGATACGCAGTATTTT. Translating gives CASSRWSAGGPSDTQYF.